These 26 T cell receptor beta chains share one sample of origin, sequenced in a study of T cell responses to AZD1222 COVID-19 vaccine (dated by TCRdb to the early 2020s). The meaning of the sample's time point label: baseline before first vaccination. Receptor amplification or capture employed the immunoSEQ multiplex PCR assay. TCRdb holds this immuneACCESS table with in-frame rearrangements only. Some clones are missing; in checked studies, unresolved V genes explain under half, and the rest has no known cause. The sample table holds around 180,000 clones, of which 70% to 90% were seen once. The biggest ten clones account for 7.7% of the sample. Sample: peripheral blood, taken on day 0 of AZD1222 vaccination. The source is an adult in good health.

The rearrangement joins TRBV2 to TRBJ1-2; possible D gene TRBD1, 5 bases. Per the germline V gene, CDR1 is SNHLY and CDR2 is FYNNEI. V lost 4 bases and J 13 bases, leaving 19 bases between the germline ends. The CDR3 is 13 amino acids. CDR3 sequence (DNA): TGTGCCAGCAGTGTGGTCGGGGGTCGGCGAGGCACCTTC. Protein product: CASSVVGGRRGTF.

This clone occurred once. The CDR3 bases are TGTGCCAGCAGTTTCAGGGAGTCTAACTATGGCTACACCTTC. Protein: CASSFRESNYGYTF. J is TRBJ1-2 and V is TRBV6-6; D possibly corresponds to TRBD1 (5 bases). The CDR3 covers 14 residues. V lost 4 bases and J 0 bases, leaving 9 bases between the germline ends. Germline V gene lookup returns CDR1 MNHNY and CDR2 SVGAGI (reference sequence).

The chain has TRBV7-2 and TRBJ1-1; the D is unclear. CDR3 length equals 14 residues. The germline CDR1 and CDR2 sequences are SGHTA and FQGNSA. Trimming left V 2 bases short and J 1 base short, with 8 bases between. The CDR3 DNA reads TGTGCCAGCAGCTTATTCAGTGAGAACACTGAAGCTTTCTTT. This translates into CASSLFSENTEAFF.

The CDR3 sequence is CASSFRDYGYTF. As DNA, the CDR3 is TGTGCCAGCAGCTTCCGGGACTATGGCTACACCTTC. The genes are TRBV5-6 and TRBJ1-2, with D hard to call. The CDR3 covers 12 residues. The ends were cut back, 2 bases at V and 3 bases at J, with 5 bases in the middle. Germline V CDR1 and CDR2: SGHDT, YYEEEE.

V is TRBV7-2 and J is TRBJ2-1, with TRBD2 identical over 10 bases. The ends lost 0 bases at V and 5 bases at J; junction bases unmatched: 1. CDR1 SGHTA and CDR2 FQGNSA come from the germline V gene. This CDR3 region has 15 residues. Here the CDR3 reads CASSLALAGNNEQFF. For the CDR3, the DNA is TGTGCCAGCAGCTTAGCACTAGCGGGGAACAATGAGCAGTTCTTC.

The chain couples TRBV6-4 to TRBJ2-2, with D hard to call. With 3 bases removed from V and 3 bases from J, the gap between germline ends came to 8 bases. Germline V lookup: CDR1 MRHNA, CDR2 SNTAGT. CDR3 length equals 14 residues. The CDR3 protein is CASSEDGHTGELFF. The CDR3 bases are TGTGCCAGCAGTGAAGATGGGCACACCGGGGAGCTGTTTTTT.

The genes are TRBV2 and TRBJ1-5; no clear D gene. V lost 3 bases to trimming and J lost 0 bases, with 12 bases between them. Germline-derived CDR1 and CDR2 are SNHLY and FYNNEI. The CDR3 runs 16 residues. The CDR3 DNA sequence: TGTGCCAGCAGTGATAGAGGGCGGAGTAGCAATCAGCCCCAGCATTTT. Encoded protein: CASSDRGRSSNQPQHF.

The chain employs TRBV5-4 and TRBJ1-2; a weak D match, TRBD1 (5 bases). Trimming removed 0 bases at V and 8 bases at J, with 17 bases between. Germline loops: CDR1 SGHNT, CDR2 YYREEE (reference sequence). The CDR3 spans 15 residues. CDR3 DNA sequence: TGTGCCAGCAGCTTGGTGGGGCGAGGGATGAAAGGCTACACCTTC. This codes for CASSLVGRGMKGYTF.

The chain is built from TRBV20-1 and TRBJ2-3; D unresolved. Germline CDR1 is DFQATT and CDR2 is SNEGSKA (reference sequence). The V end lost 3 bases, the J end lost 5 bases, and 6 bases lay between the germline ends. The CDR3 length is 11 residues. The CDR3 region is CSASRLDTQYF. Written as DNA, the CDR3 is TGCAGTGCTAGCAGGTTAGATACGCAGTATTTT.

J is TRBJ2-7 and V is TRBV7-8, with D possibly being TRBD1 or TRBD2 (5 bases each). The CDR3 extends over 15 amino acids. Germline V gene lookup returns CDR1 SGHVS and CDR2 FQNEAQ. Trimming cost V 2 bases and J 0 bases, with 11 bases left between them. The CDR3 loop is CASSLRGGLSYEQYF. The CDR3 DNA reads as TGTGCCAGCAGCTTAAGGGGCGGGCTCTCCTACGAGCAGTACTTC.

This chain joins TRBV9 and TRBJ1-2; D gene uncertain. The CDR3 extends over 13 amino acids. Germline loops: CDR1 SGDLS, CDR2 YYNGEE. Trimming shortened V by 0 bases and J by 8 bases, and 11 bases separated the two germline ends. CDR3 region: CASSVGGGFGYTF. CDR3 DNA: TGTGCCAGCAGCGTAGGAGGCGGGTTCGGCTACACCTTC.

This chain connects TRBV6-9 to TRBJ2-7; TRBD2 aligns across 10 bases. This CDR3 is 15 amino acids long. With V trimmed by 4 bases and J by 3 bases, 6 bases remained unmatched. Germline V gives CDR1 MNHGY, CDR2 SVAAGI. The CDR3 region has the DNA TGTGCCAGCAGTTTTAGCCCTAGCGGGGGCTACGAGCAGTACTTC. Translation: CASSFSPSGGYEQYF.

This CDR3 reads CAWSLGQAEETQYF. CDR3 coding DNA: TGTGCCTGGAGCCTCGGACAGGCTGAAGAGACCCAGTACTTC. The genes are TRBV30 and TRBJ2-5; 7 nucleotides match TRBD1. Germline V lookup: CDR1 GTSNPN, CDR2 SVGIG (reference sequence). CDR3 length: 14 residues. V was clipped by 3 bases and J by 3 bases; unmatched bases: 7. Complete variable domain (other parts from reference TRBV30 and TRBJ2-5): SQTIHQWPATLVQPVGSPLSLECTVEGTSNPNLYWYRQAAGRGLQLLFYSVGIGQISSEVPQNLSASRPQDRQFILSSKKLLLSDSGFYLCAWSLGQAEETQYFGPGTRLLVL.

The gene calls are TRBV29-1 and TRBJ2-1; tentatively, D is TRBD2 (5 bases). This CDR3 has 15 amino acids. V was shortened by 0 bases and J by 2 bases, with 11 bases between the two germline ends. Germline CDR1 and CDR2: SQVTM and ANQGSEA. The CDR3 DNA is TGCAGCGTTGAAGATCCGGGGAAAGCCTACAATGAGCAGTTCTTC. The encoded protein is CSVEDPGKAYNEQFF.

The J gene is TRBJ2-2, the V gene TRBV5-4; tentatively, D is TRBD2 (6 bases). V was cut by 3 bases and J by 5 bases, with 8 bases left in between. From germline, CDR1 is SGHNT and CDR2 YYREEE (reference sequence). CDR3 size: 13 residues. The CDR3 is CASSWEETGELFF. For the CDR3, the DNA is TGTGCCAGCAGCTGGGAGGAGACCGGGGAGCTGTTTTTT.

The sample holds a few counts of this clone. The chain combines TRBV11-2 with TRBJ1-2; TRBD1 agrees at 7 bases. V was pared by 2 bases and J by 7 bases, with 10 bases of the junction left unmatched. CDR3 length: 15 residues. Germline loops: CDR1 SGHAT, CDR2 FQNNGV. CDR3 sequence: CASSLSDRVSFGYTF. The CDR3 region has the DNA TGTGCCAGCAGCTTATCCGACAGGGTCTCGTTTGGCTACACCTTC.

This chain uses TRBV6-4 with TRBJ2-1; D perhaps matches TRBD2 (6 bases). The CDR3 runs 16 residues. The germline gives CDR1 MRHNA, CDR2 SNTAGT. The V end lost 5 bases, the J end lost 2 bases, and 16 bases lay between the germline ends. The CDR3 DNA reads as TGTGCCAGCAGTTCAGACCTTAGCGGACCCTACAATGAGCAGTTCTTC. Its protein is CASSSDLSGPYNEQFF.

The CDR3 nucleotides read TGTGCCAGCAGCCTCATCAAGGGACTTGAAGGAAACACCATATATTTT. It yields the protein CASSLIKGLEGNTIYF. The chain joins TRBV4-2 to TRBJ1-3; maybe TRBD1 (5 bases). Germline CDR1 and CDR2: LGHNA and YNFKEQ. The CDR3 consists of 16 residues. The V and J ends lost 4 bases and 4 bases respectively, with 17 bases between them.

The chain employs TRBV11-2 and TRBJ2-7; 8 bases map to TRBD1. CDR3 length equals 15 residues. Germline trimming cut 4 bases from V and 3 bases from J; bases unmatched to any gene: 8. Germline lookup yields CDR1 SGHAT and CDR2 FQNNGV. Written as DNA, the CDR3 is TGTGCCAGCAGCTCCACCAAACAGGGGGGCTACGAGCAGTACTTC. Encoded protein: CASSSTKQGGYEQYF.

J is TRBJ1-6 and V is TRBV7-2; D is perhaps TRBD1 (6 bases). The V end lost 5 bases, the J end lost 10 bases, and 18 bases lay between the germline ends. The CDR3 has 15 residues. Germline assignment: CDR1 SGHTA and CDR2 FQGNSA. This chain's CDR3 is CASSPWGGGGSPLHF. For the CDR3, the DNA is TGTGCCAGCAGCCCCTGGGGAGGGGGAGGGTCACCCCTCCACTTT.

This clone was seen just once. V and J are TRBV5-1 and TRBJ1-2, with D perhaps TRBD1 (5 bases). Trimming shortened V by 0 bases and J by 4 bases, and 13 bases separated the two germline ends. The CDR3 runs to 15 residues. Germline loops: CDR1 SGHRS, CDR2 YFSETQ. CDR3 protein: CASSLGDRRPYGYTF. DNA of the CDR3: TGCGCCAGCAGCTTGGGCGACAGACGTCCCTATGGCTACACCTTC.

V gene TRBV12-3 or TRBV12-4 combines with J gene TRBJ1-2; the D gene is possibly TRBD1 (6 bases). Between the trimmed V and J ends, which lost 5 bases and 5 bases, there was a span of 12 bases. The CDR3 length is 13 residues. The CDR3 spells CASSPQGLYGYTF. The CDR3 DNA reads TGTGCCAGCAGTCCACAGGGTTTGTATGGCTACACCTTC.

The J gene is TRBJ1-5, the V gene TRBV6-5; D remains ambiguous. The germline CDR1 and CDR2 sequences are MNHEY and SVGAGI. The CDR3 sequence is 12 residues long. Trimming took off 8 bases at V and 6 bases at J, with 11 bases between the two ends. Here the CDR3 reads CASGRLGQPQHF. The CDR3 DNA is TGTGCCAGCGGAAGGTTAGGTCAGCCCCAGCATTTT.

This clone was detected once. J is TRBJ2-7 and V is TRBV7-9, with 8 bases matching TRBD1. CDR1 is SEHNR, CDR2 FQNEAQ, per germline (reference sequence). The CDR3 spans 17 residues. V shed 5 bases and J 0 bases; nucleotides not matched to a gene: 12. CDR3 nucleotide sequence: TGTGCCAGCAGCCATTCAGGGGGCCAAACGAGCTCCTACGAGCAGTACTTC. Translation: CASSHSGGQTSSYEQYF.

The gene calls are TRBV4-2 and TRBJ2-2, with 7 bases aligning to TRBD1. The germline V gene has CDR1 LGHNA and CDR2 YNFKEQ. The CDR3 totals 12 residues. J lost 8 bases, V lost 6 bases, and 3 bases had no gene match. CDR3 DNA sequence: TGTGCCAGCAGTCCAGGGGGAGGGGAGCTGTTTTTT. It yields the protein CASSPGGGELFF.

The genes are TRBV6-1 and TRBJ2-6; perhaps TRBD1 as D (5 bases). Looked up from germline, CDR1 is MNHNS and CDR2 is SASEGT. This CDR3 is 15 amino acids long. V was pared by 5 bases and J by 3 bases, with 11 bases between. The CDR3: CASSLQGGGANVLTF. Here the CDR3 DNA reads TGTGCCAGCAGTCTTCAGGGTGGTGGGGCCAACGTCCTGACTTTC.